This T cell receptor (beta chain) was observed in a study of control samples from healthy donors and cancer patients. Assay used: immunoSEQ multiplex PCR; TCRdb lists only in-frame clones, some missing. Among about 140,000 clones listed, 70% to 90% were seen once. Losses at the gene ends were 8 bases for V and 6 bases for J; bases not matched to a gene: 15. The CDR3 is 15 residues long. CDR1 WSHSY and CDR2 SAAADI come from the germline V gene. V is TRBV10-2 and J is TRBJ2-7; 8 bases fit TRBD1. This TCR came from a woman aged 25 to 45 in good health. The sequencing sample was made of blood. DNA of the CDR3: TGCGCCAGCGCCCCTCCAGGGGGCCCGAGAGGCGAGCAGTACTTC. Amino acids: CASAPPGGPRGEQYF.